What follows are 27 T cell receptor beta chains derived from one specimen sequenced in a study of CD8+ T cells in alopecia areata. Investigators isolated RNA and reverse transcribed it into cDNA to act as the sequencing template. The repertoire was sequenced with immunoSEQ multiplex PCR; TCRdb's copy has only in-frame clones and lacks some. The sample holds about 140,000 clones, roughly three fifths seen once. Specimen: CD4+ T cells sorted from blood, collected at week 0. These receptors all come from a human donor with alopecia areata.

The rearrangement links TRBV14 to TRBJ2-5, with no clear D. Germline-derived CDR1 and CDR2 are SGHDN and FVKESK. V gave up 6 bases and J gave up 2 bases, with 13 bases separating them. CDR3 length equals 14 residues. The CDR3 loop reads CASSPAAAQETQYF. CDR3 coding DNA: TGTGCCAGCAGTCCCGCTGCAGCACAAGAGACCCAGTACTTC.

The chain couples TRBV7-2 to TRBJ2-7, with TRBD1 matching 10 bases. CDR3 length equals 17 residues. The V and J ends lost 5 bases and 2 bases, in that order; junction bases with no gene match: 12. Germline V CDR1 and CDR2: SGHTA, FQGNSA. DNA for the CDR3: TGTGCCAGCAGCCACACCCAAACCGGGACAGGGGCCTACGAGCAGTACTTC. This translates into CASSHTQTGTGAYEQYF.

The chain carries TRBV29-1 and TRBJ2-5; 7 nucleotides agree with TRBD1. Losses at the gene ends were 6 bases for V and 4 bases for J; bases not matched to a gene: 8. CDR3 size: 13 residues. Per germline, CDR1 SQVTM and CDR2 ANQGSEA. This CDR3 reads CSVHGSGGETQYF. The CDR3 DNA reads TGCAGCGTCCACGGGTCAGGGGGAGAGACCCAGTACTTC.

The V call is TRBV10-3, the J call TRBJ1-6; perhaps TRBD1 as D (5 bases). Per the germline V gene, CDR1 is ENHRY and CDR2 is SYGVKD. The V gene lost 5 bases and the J gene lost 0 bases, with 8 bases spanning the gap. CDR3 length: 15 residues. CDR3 amino acids: CAISPGSSYNSPLHF. DNA of the CDR3: TGTGCCATCAGTCCAGGGAGCTCCTATAATTCACCCCTCCACTTT.

J is TRBJ2-5 and V is TRBV4-2; 12 bases are a match to TRBD2. V trimming: 4 bases; J trimming: 1 base; junction bases outside the gene matches: 10. The CDR3 spans 18 residues. Germline V gene data show CDR1 as LGHNA and CDR2 as YNFKEQ. This chain's CDR3 is CASSLRLAGATSQETQYF. For the CDR3, the DNA is TGTGCCAGCAGCCTTCGACTAGCGGGGGCCACCTCCCAAGAGACCCAGTACTTC.

This clone was picked up a small number of times. This chain connects TRBV29-1 to TRBJ2-1; TRBD2 matches 10 bases. The CDR3 covers 15 residues. Trimming at V came to 6 bases and at J to 6 bases, leaving 11 bases not matched to a gene. Germline CDR1 reads SQVTM; CDR2 reads ANQGSEA. Here the CDR3 DNA reads TGCAGCGTCCGGCTCCTAGCGGGGGCGCTCAATGAGCAGTTCTTC. Translation gives CSVRLLAGALNEQFF.

This rearrangement joins TRBV5-4 to TRBJ2-5, with D uncertain. Trimming took 0 bases from V and 5 from J, leaving 11 bases between them. This CDR3 is 14 amino acids long. CDR1 is SGHNT, CDR2 YYREEE, per germline (reference sequence). DNA for the CDR3: TGTGCCAGCAGCTTGGGAACATCTCTGGAGACCCAGTACTTC. It specifies CASSLGTSLETQYF. Using reference TRBV5-4 and TRBJ2-5 for the parts outside the CDR3, the full variable domain is ETGVTQSPTHLIKTRGQQVTLRCSSQSGHNTVSWYQQALGQGPQFIFQYYREEENGRGNFPPRFSGLQFPNYSSELNVNALELDDSALYLCASSLGTSLETQYFGPGTRLLVL.

The rearrangement uses TRBV4-1 and TRBJ1-1; D not certain. The CDR3 contains 15 residues. Trimming cost V 0 bases and J 4 bases, with 12 bases left between them. From germline, CDR1 is MGHRA and CDR2 YSYEKL. CDR3 residues: CASSQEKIFSTEAFF. The CDR3 nucleotides read TGCGCCAGCAGCCAAGAGAAGATCTTCTCCACTGAAGCTTTCTTT.

The V gene is TRBV29-1, the J gene TRBJ2-2; D unresolved. With 6 bases removed from V and 5 bases from J, the gap between germline ends came to 7 bases. CDR3 size: 11 residues. Germline V CDR1 and CDR2: SQVTM, ANQGSEA. CDR3 coding DNA: TGCAGCGTCGCTTATACCGGGGAGCTGTTTTTT. Protein sequence: CSVAYTGELFF.

The chain carries TRBV4-1 and TRBJ2-1; TRBD2 matches 8 bases. J gave up 3 bases and V 4 bases, and 5 bases lay outside the gene matches. This CDR3 is 15 amino acids long. From germline, CDR1 is MGHRA and CDR2 YSYEKL. The CDR3 DNA follows: TGCGCCAGCAGCCTGACCGGGACTAGCTACAATGAGCAGTTCTTC. Translation: CASSLTGTSYNEQFF.

This chain connects TRBV4-3 to TRBJ2-7; D is perhaps TRBD1 (6 bases). Germline CDR1 reads LGHNA; CDR2 reads YSLEER. The CDR3 is 14 amino acids. Between the trimmed V and J ends, which lost 0 bases and 4 bases, there was a span of 10 bases. The CDR3 DNA reads as TGCGCCAGCAGCCAAGACAGGGGAAGATACGAGCAGTACTTC. The encoded protein is CASSQDRGRYEQYF.

The chain carries TRBV29-1 and TRBJ1-2; the D is unclear. The CDR3 extends over 12 amino acids. The germline V gene encodes CDR1 SQVTM and CDR2 ANQGSEA. V was clipped by 1 base and J by 5 bases, with 8 bases between them. This chain's CDR3 is CSVEAMEYGYTF. As DNA, the CDR3 is TGCAGCGTTGAAGCGATGGAGTATGGCTACACCTTC.

In this sample, this clone turned up a few times. The chain couples TRBV5-4 to TRBJ2-3; either TRBD1 or TRBD2 may supply D (5 bases each). Between the trimmed V and J ends, which lost 2 bases and 3 bases, there was a span of 10 bases. The CDR3 runs 14 residues. Germline V gene lookup returns CDR1 SGHNT and CDR2 YYREEE (reference sequence). The DNA for the CDR3 is TGTGCCAGCAGCTTCTCTTGGGGGACAGATACGCAGTATTTT. This sequence encodes CASSFSWGTDTQYF.

The chain is built from TRBV25-1 and TRBJ2-5; 8 bases match TRBD2. CDR3 length: 13 amino acids. The V gene's germline CDR1 is MGHDK and CDR2 SYGVNS. The ends lost 3 bases at V and 5 bases at J; junction bases unmatched: 2. The CDR3 reads CASSDSGGETQYF. CDR3 DNA sequence: TGTGCCAGCAGTGATTCGGGAGGGGAGACCCAGTACTTC.

The sample holds a few counts of this clone. This chain links TRBV5-4 with TRBJ2-5; the D gene could be TRBD1 or TRBD2 (7 bases each). The ends were cut back, 2 bases at V and 7 bases at J, with 12 bases in the middle. Germline assignment: CDR1 SGHNT and CDR2 YYREEE (reference sequence). This CDR3 has 13 residues. The CDR3 region has the DNA TGTGCCAGCAGCTTTGACAGGGAGGGGACCCAGTACTTC. This codes for CASSFDREGTQYF.

This clone was counted once. J is TRBJ2-4 and V is TRBV9, with TRBD1 matching over 7 bases. Looked up from germline, CDR1 is SGDLS and CDR2 is YYNGEE. The CDR3 loop spans 13 amino acids. V trimming: 1 base; J trimming: 5 bases; junction bases outside the gene matches: 0. The CDR3 region is CASSVQGENIQYF. DNA for the CDR3: TGTGCCAGCAGCGTACAGGGGGAAAACATTCAGTACTTC. The whole variable domain, remainder taken from reference TRBV9 and TRBJ2-4, is DSGVTQTPKHLITATGQRVTLRCSPRSGDLSVYWYQQSLDQGLQFLIQYYNGEERAKGNILERFSAQQFPDLHSELNLSSLELGDSALYFCASSVQGENIQYFGAGTRLSVL.

The chain joins TRBV25-1 to TRBJ2-1, with a weak D call TRBD1 (5 bases). The ends were cut back, 5 bases at V and 7 bases at J, with 6 bases in the middle. The CDR3 contains 11 residues. In germline, CDR1 is MGHDK, CDR2 SYGVNS. CDR3 nucleotides: TGTGCCAGCAGTAAGGGGAATGAGCAGTTCTTC. This sequence encodes CASSKGNEQFF.

Turning to this clone: The junction differs from germline at one of its ends, possibly a read error. The same CDR3 is also encoded by other DNA sequences in this sample. This chain connects TRBV6-5 to TRBJ1-5, with TRBD1 matching 8 bases. Germline loops: CDR1 MNHEY, CDR2 SVGAGI. There are 15 residues in the CDR3. DNA for the CDR3: TGTGCCAGCAGTTCGACAGGGGATAGCAATCAACCCCAGCATTTT. This sequence encodes CASSSTGDSNQPQHF.

This clone was detected only once. The chain uses TRBV20-1 and TRBJ2-3; 7 positions agree with TRBD2. The CDR3 loop spans 11 amino acids. J lost 6 bases, V lost 7 bases, and 4 bases had no gene match. Germline V gene lookup returns CDR1 DFQATT and CDR2 SNEGSKA (reference sequence). Here the CDR3 reads CSVLSGDTQYF. Written as DNA, the CDR3 is TGCAGTGTTCTTAGCGGGGATACGCAGTATTTT.

The chain combines TRBV9 with TRBJ2-5, with 7 bases fitting TRBD2. CDR3 length: 16 amino acids. V lost 0 bases, J lost 1 base, and 6 bases stayed unmatched. The germline V gene encodes CDR1 SGDLS and CDR2 YYNGEE. DNA for the CDR3: TGTGCCAGCAGCGTAGGGCTGGGGGGGATCCAAGAGACCCAGTACTTC. Its translation is CASSVGLGGIQETQYF.

This sequence joins TRBV10-3 and TRBJ1-5; 10 bases are a match to TRBD1. The CDR3 contains 13 residues. The V and J ends lost 11 bases and 7 bases, in that order; junction bases with no gene match: 8. Germline CDR1 ENHRY, CDR2 SYGVKD. This CDR3 is CASKGTGEQPQHF. CDR3 DNA sequence: TGTGCCTCTAAAGGGACAGGGGAACAGCCCCAGCATTTT.

The gene calls are TRBV5-4 and TRBJ2-1; D is unresolved. Germline assignment: CDR1 SGHNT and CDR2 YYREEE (reference sequence). V lost 0 bases and J 7 bases, leaving 8 bases between the germline ends. The CDR3 sequence is 13 residues long. The DNA of the CDR3 is TGTGCCAGCAGCTTGGGGTTGGGGAATGAGCAGTTCTTC. Protein product: CASSLGLGNEQFF.

The chain is built from TRBV7-9 and TRBJ2-3, with 8 nucleotides matching TRBD2. The CDR3 runs 16 residues. With 5 bases clipped from V and 3 bases from J, the junction kept 10 bases outside the gene matches. Germline CDR1 and CDR2: SEHNR and FQNEAQ (reference sequence). In nucleotides, the CDR3 is TGTGCCAGCAGCAAACGCGCGGGGGGCCGAACAGATACGCAGTATTTT. Translated: CASSKRAGGRTDTQYF.

This clone was seen more than once but under ten times. This CDR3 is also generated by other DNA sequences in the sample. The chain carries TRBV2 and TRBJ1-6; D is possibly TRBD1 (6 bases). Per germline, CDR1 SNHLY and CDR2 FYNNEI. V lost 7 bases to trimming and J lost 6 bases, with 13 bases between them. CDR3 length: 14 amino acids. In DNA, the CDR3 is TGTGCCAGCAAGGAGGACAGCGTTAATTCACCCCTCCACTTT. Translating gives CASKEDSVNSPLHF.

V gene TRBV5-1 combines with J gene TRBJ2-6; 11 bases are shared with TRBD2. Germline loops: CDR1 SGHRS, CDR2 YFSETQ. The CDR3 is made up of 17 amino acids. The junction had 0 bases not matched to a gene; V was cut back by 0 bases and J by 1 base. CDR3 protein: CASSLGLAGSGANVLTF. For the CDR3, the DNA is TGCGCCAGCAGCTTGGGACTAGCGGGGTCTGGGGCCAACGTCCTGACTTTC.

The chain joins TRBV6-5 to TRBJ2-3, with 10 bases lining up with TRBD2. V was clipped by 4 bases and J by 10 bases; unmatched bases: 5. Germline V gene sequence: CDR1 MNHEY, CDR2 SVGAGI. CDR3 size: 13 residues. The CDR3 reads CASSWASGGPQYF. CDR3 DNA: TGTGCCAGCAGTTGGGCTAGCGGGGGTCCGCAGTATTTT.

This clone was detected only a few times. The DNA of the CDR3 is TGTGCCAGCAGCTTGACGGGGGCGAATTCACCCCTCCACTTT. As protein: CASSLTGANSPLHF. This sequence joins TRBV5-4 and TRBJ1-6; D may be TRBD1 (6 bases). CDR1 is SGHNT, CDR2 YYREEE, per germline (reference sequence). The germline V and J ends were trimmed by 1 base and 7 bases, with 9 bases remaining between them. This CDR3 contains 14 residues.